Shown below are 20 T cell receptor beta chains from a single sample sequenced in a study of T cell responses to AZD1222 COVID-19 vaccine (TCRdb year 2021). What this sample's time point label stands for: baseline before first vaccination. The meaning of the sample's treatment or condition label: meningococcal conjugate vaccine given as trial control. The method was the immunoSEQ multiplex PCR assay. The table was pulled from immuneACCESS by TCRdb, which kept in-frame rearrangements only. Such tables lose some clones; where checked, under half of the loss comes from unresolved V genes, and the rest has no known cause. This sample holds approximately 120,000 clones; 88% were observed only once. The ten biggest clones cover over 10% of the sample. The sequencing used peripheral blood, collected on day 0 of MenACWY control vaccination. These receptors all stem from an adult in good health.

The chain joins TRBV20-1 to TRBJ1-2; the match to TRBD1 covers 8 bases. The germline V gene has CDR1 DFQATT and CDR2 SNEGSKA (reference sequence). CDR3 length: 11 residues. Here the CDR3 reads CRARTGYGYTF. CDR3 DNA: TGCAGGGCCCGGACAGGGTATGGCTACACCTTC.

This clone showed up just a few times. J is TRBJ2-1 and V is TRBV28, with 7 bases matching TRBD1. The germline gives CDR1 MDHEN, CDR2 SYDVKM. The CDR3 runs to 16 residues. V dropped 1 base and J dropped 8; count of bases not matched to a gene: 11. The CDR3 DNA reads as TGTGCCAGCAGTTTATCTACAGGGGCTTCTTGGGATGAGCAGTTCTTC. It codes for CASSLSTGASWDEQFF.

J is TRBJ2-7 and V is TRBV6-5; 10 bases align to TRBD1. V lost 2 bases and J lost 2; bases outside the gene matches: 0. The germline V gene encodes CDR1 MNHEY and CDR2 SVGAGI. The CDR3 covers 14 residues. The DNA of the CDR3 is TGTGCCAGCAGTTACGGGACAGGGGCCTACGAGCAGTACTTC. Translation gives CASSYGTGAYEQYF.

This chain connects TRBV3-1 (or the pseudogene TRBV3-2) to TRBJ1-3; 7 bases match TRBD1. The germline V gene has CDR1 LGHDT and CDR2 YNNKEL (reference sequence). This CDR3 is 17 amino acids long. V lost 2 bases, J lost 2 bases, and 9 bases stayed unmatched. CDR3 sequence reads: CASSQSRGTAPGNTIYF. CDR3 DNA: TGTGCCAGCAGCCAAAGCCGGGGGACAGCGCCTGGAAACACCATATATTTT.

This clone was counted once. The genes are TRBV7-6 and TRBJ1-2; weak D call: TRBD1 (6 bases). V was trimmed by 3 bases and J by 8 bases, leaving 19 bases between them. CDR1 SGHVS and CDR2 FNYEAQ come from the germline V gene. The CDR3 runs to 15 residues. The CDR3 region has the DNA TGTGCCAGCAGCTTGGATGGGGGGCTCCTGGAGGGCTACACCTTC. Translation gives CASSLDGGLLEGYTF.

This clone was recorded a few times. Other DNA variants within this sample encode the same CDR3. The chain couples TRBV5-1 to TRBJ1-3; D is possibly TRBD1 (5 bases). V was clipped by 7 bases and J by 0 bases, with 11 bases between them. Germline assignment: CDR1 SGHRS and CDR2 YFSETQ. The CDR3 extends over 14 amino acids. The CDR3 DNA is TGCGCCAGCCGGGACGGAGACTCTGGAAACACCATATATTTT. It yields the protein CASRDGDSGNTIYF.

This chain links TRBV10-3 with TRBJ2-2; 12 bases line up with TRBD2. Germline assignment: CDR1 ENHRY and CDR2 SYGVKD. The V gene end was trimmed by 3 bases and the J gene end by 5 bases; junction bases not matched to a gene: 7. This CDR3 contains 17 residues. CDR3 DNA sequence: TGTGCCATCAGTGACCTGACTAGCGGGAGCTCAACCGGGGAGCTGTTTTTT. Its translation: CAISDLTSGSSTGELFF.

In nucleotides, the CDR3 is TGTGCCAGCAGTTTACCGGCCCTGTCCGCCTACGAGCAGTACTTC. This translates into CASSLPALSAYEQYF. This chain connects TRBV28 to TRBJ2-7; D gene unclear. Trimming stripped 2 bases from V and 2 bases from J, with 13 bases between. This CDR3 is 15 amino acids long. Per the germline V gene, CDR1 is MDHEN and CDR2 is SYDVKM.

The genes are TRBV5-4 and TRBJ1-5, with TRBD1 identical over 10 bases. This CDR3 has 14 amino acids. V lost 4 bases, J lost 5 bases, and 3 bases stayed unmatched. Germline CDR1 and CDR2: SGHNT and YYREEE (reference sequence). DNA for the CDR3: TGTGCCAGCAGCAGGACAGGGGGGGATCAGCCCCAGCATTTT. Amino acids: CASSRTGGDQPQHF.

This chain uses TRBV9 with TRBJ2-1; 7 bases are a match to TRBD2. Looked up from germline, CDR1 is SGDLS and CDR2 is YYNGEE. The CDR3 contains 14 residues. Trimming cost V 3 bases and J 5 bases; bases outside gene matches: 5. For the CDR3, the DNA is TGTGCCAGCAGCGACCTACTAGCGAACAATGAGCAGTTCTTC. Translation gives CASSDLLANNEQFF.

This sequence joins TRBV6-6 and TRBJ1-5; TRBD1 matches at 8 bases. CDR1 MNHNY and CDR2 SVGAGI come from the germline V gene (reference sequence). The CDR3 is made up of 16 amino acids. Trimming removed 0 bases from V and 6 bases from J; junction bases left unmatched: 7. For the CDR3, the DNA is TGTGCCAGCAGTTACTCTTCAGGGGGCTACAGTCAGCCCCAGCATTTT. Its protein product is CASSYSSGGYSQPQHF.

CDR3 residues: CASSVVLLAAPGEQFF. For the CDR3, the DNA is TGTGCCAGCAGCGTAGTTCTACTAGCGGCCCCAGGGGAGCAGTTCTTC. The chain employs TRBV9 and TRBJ2-1; 8 bases agree with TRBD2. The CDR3 extends over 16 amino acids. Germline assignment: CDR1 SGDLS and CDR2 YYNGEE. The J segment lost 10 bases and the V segment lost 0 bases, leaving 12 bases of the junction unmatched.

This clone was recorded a few times. J is TRBJ1-4 and V is TRBV29-1, with 11 nucleotides matching TRBD1. Germline-derived CDR1 and CDR2 are SQVTM and ANQGSEA. There are 14 residues in the CDR3. J was trimmed by 7 bases and V by 5 bases; bases with no gene match: 6. In DNA, the CDR3 is TGCAGCGTTCTAGAGGGGACAGGGGGTGAAAAACTGTTTTTT. This sequence encodes CSVLEGTGGEKLFF.

The V call is TRBV6-2 or TRBV6-3, the J call TRBJ1-1; TRBD1 is a possible D gene (6 bases). CDR3 length: 14 residues. Between the trimmed V and J ends, which lost 2 bases and 2 bases, there was a span of 9 bases. Germline V gives CDR1 MNHEY, CDR2 SVGEGT. For the CDR3, the DNA is TGTGCCAGCAGTTACGCAGGGGCTAACACTGAAGCTTTCTTT. It translates to CASSYAGANTEAFF.

This chain connects TRBV7-9 to TRBJ2-1; D is unclear. The CDR3 contains 14 residues. Trimming removed 2 bases from V and 0 bases from J, with 5 bases in between. Germline V gene data show CDR1 as SEHNR and CDR2 as FQNEAQ (reference sequence). The CDR3 bases are TGTGCCAGCAGCTTATTGAGCTCCTACAATGAGCAGTTCTTC. This gives the protein CASSLLSSYNEQFF.

The chain joins TRBV18 to TRBJ2-2; 10 bases fit TRBD1. J lost 3 bases, V lost 3 bases, and 1 base had no gene match. There are 15 residues in the CDR3. Germline CDR1 is KGHSH and CDR2 is LQKENI. The CDR3 is CASSPGQGYTGELFF. CDR3 bases: TGTGCCAGCTCACCGGGACAGGGGTACACCGGGGAGCTGTTTTTT. Full variable domain (missing parts from reference TRBV18 and TRBJ2-2): NAGVMQNPRHLVRRRGQEARLRCSPMKGHSHVYWYRQLPEEGLKFMVYLQKENIIDESGMPKERFSAEFPKEGPSILRIQQVVRGDSAAYFCASSPGQGYTGELFFGEGSRLTVL.

In nucleotides, the CDR3 is TGTGCCAGCAGCTTATCGACAGGGGGGGCCACTGAAGCTTTCTTT. Translated, it gives CASSLSTGGATEAFF. The gene calls are TRBV7-2 and TRBJ1-1; 9 bases match TRBD1. CDR3 size: 15 residues. With V trimmed by 2 bases and J by 4 bases, 5 bases remained unmatched. Germline values: CDR1 SGHTA, CDR2 FQGNSA.

This rearrangement joins TRBV19 to TRBJ1-1, with 8 nucleotides matching TRBD1. CDR3 size: 14 residues. Germline CDR1 reads LNHDA; CDR2 reads SQIVND (reference sequence). The V and J ends lost 8 bases and 3 bases, in that order; junction bases with no gene match: 8. The CDR3 DNA sequence: TGTGCCAGTGAAGAGGGACAGGTCCACACTGAAGCTTTCTTT. Translating gives CASEEGQVHTEAFF.

The chain joins TRBV28 to TRBJ2-6; the D is unclear. With 5 bases removed from V and 0 bases from J, the gap between germline ends came to 8 bases. Germline V gene data show CDR1 as MDHEN and CDR2 as SYDVKM. CDR3 length equals 15 residues. The CDR3 sequence is CASSLVSSGANVLTF. CDR3 nucleotides: TGTGCCAGCAGTCTCGTGAGCTCTGGGGCCAACGTCCTGACTTTC.

The chain carries TRBV3-1 (or the pseudogene TRBV3-2) and TRBJ2-5; 9 bases fit TRBD1. Unmatched junction bases numbered 8, after V lost 4 bases and J lost 5 bases. The CDR3 is 15 amino acids. Germline V lookup: CDR1 LGHDT, CDR2 YNNKEL (reference sequence). Written as DNA, the CDR3 is TGTGCCAGCAGCCTACAGGGGGCGCAGTGGGAGACCCAGTACTTC. Its protein product is CASSLQGAQWETQYF.